The 24 T cell receptor beta chains below all came from one sample that was sequenced in a study of early T cells in non-severe SARS-CoV-2 infection (dated by TCRdb to the early 2020s). Preparation of the library involved 5' RACE. Sequencing instrument: NextSeq 500. TCRdb reran the public reads through fastp at Q25 and MiXCR, keeping productive beta chains. Each record represents a unique CDR3 protein, reported with the most common genes and DNA among its rows. Recorded for this sample are 70,000 to 95,000 distinct CDR3 sequences; approximately 10% of them occurred a single time. The ten largest clones take up roughly 4.7% of the sample. Sequencing was done on a sample of whole blood. The receptor source for this set is an adult who was a healthcare worker with PCR-confirmed SARS-CoV-2 infection or an uninfected control (not recorded which).

This chain uses TRBV20-1 with TRBJ1-1; 10 bases map to TRBD1. Germline V gene lookup returns CDR1 DFQATT and CDR2 SNEGSKA (reference sequence). The CDR3 spans 13 residues. The V segment lost 3 bases and the J segment 5 bases; nucleotides outside the gene matches: 3. For the CDR3, the DNA is TGCAGTGCTAGCGGGACAGGGGTAACTGAAGCTTTCTTT. Translated, it gives CSASGTGVTEAFF.

The table lists this clonotype with many counts. V gene TRBV6-5 combines with J gene TRBJ1-1, with TRBD1 identical over 9 bases. Trimming removed 6 bases from V and 3 bases from J; junction bases left unmatched: 5. This CDR3 comprises 14 residues. Germline CDR1 and CDR2: MNHEY and SVGAGI. For the CDR3, the DNA is TGTGCCAGCAGCCGGGACAGGGTAGACACTGAAGCTTTCTTT. This encodes CASSRDRVDTEAFF.

This clonotype has just a few counts. The CDR3, as DNA: TGCAGCGCCACTGACAGTTATGGCTACACCTTC. Protein sequence: CSATDSYGYTF. The chain couples TRBV29-1 to TRBJ1-2; D perhaps matches TRBD1 (5 bases). The CDR3 has 11 amino acids. From germline, CDR1 is SQVTM and CDR2 ANQGSEA. V lost 7 bases to trimming and J lost 5 bases, with 11 bases between them.

The chain recombines TRBV20-1 with TRBJ1-3; unclear D gene. V lost 5 bases and J 5 bases, leaving 13 bases between the germline ends. From germline, CDR1 is DFQATT and CDR2 SNEGSKA (reference sequence). The CDR3 is 13 amino acids. CDR3 amino acids: CSAWRPQRNTIYF. CDR3 sequence (DNA): TGCAGTGCTTGGCGGCCACAGCGAAACACCATATATTTT.

This clonotype was recorded a few times. This chain joins TRBV4-2 and TRBJ2-5, with 10 bases matching TRBD2. The CDR3 length is 18 residues. The germline V gene has CDR1 LGHNA and CDR2 YNFKEQ. Trimming at V came to 1 base and at J to 1 base, leaving 9 bases not matched to a gene. CDR3 sequence (DNA): TGTGCCAGCAGCCAAGGAATTTCTAGCGGGGGCCGCCAAGAGACCCAGTACTTC. Its translation: CASSQGISSGGRQETQYF.

This clonotype was detected ten times or more. This chain links TRBV5-6 with TRBJ2-5; weak D call: TRBD1 (5 bases). CDR1 and CDR2 (germline): SGHDT, YYEEEE. The CDR3 is made up of 14 amino acids. V gave up 1 base and J gave up 4 bases, with 11 bases separating them. This CDR3 reads CASSLNPGLETQYF. DNA of the CDR3: TGTGCCAGCAGCTTGAACCCAGGGTTAGAGACCCAGTACTTC.

The V and J genes are TRBV18 and TRBJ1-2, with 8 bases that match TRBD1. The CDR3 has 14 residues. The germline gives CDR1 KGHSH, CDR2 LQKENI. Unmatched junction bases numbered 3, after V lost 3 bases and J lost 3 bases. The CDR3 DNA sequence: TGTGCCAGCTCACCGGGACAGGCCTACTATGGCTACACCTTC. Translating it yields CASSPGQAYYGYTF. Full variable domain (missing parts from reference TRBV18 and TRBJ1-2): NAGVMQNPRHLVRRRGQEARLRCSPMKGHSHVYWYRQLPEEGLKFMVYLQKENIIDESGMPKERFSAEFPKEGPSILRIQQVVRGDSAAYFCASSPGQAYYGYTFGSGTRLTVV.

This clonotype was counted only a few times. DNA for the CDR3: TGTGCCAGCAGCTCTCGACAGGATTCCTACGAGCAGTACTTC. This sequence encodes CASSSRQDSYEQYF. V and J are TRBV3-1 and TRBJ2-7, with D maybe TRBD1 (6 bases). The CDR3 length is 14 residues. The V end lost 5 bases, the J end lost 1 base, and 12 bases lay between the germline ends. Germline V gives CDR1 LGHDT, CDR2 YNNKEL (reference sequence).

Ten or more counts support this clonotype. V and J are TRBV29-1 and TRBJ2-2, with D unclear. V was trimmed by 5 bases and J by 3 bases, leaving 4 bases between them. The CDR3 extends over 11 amino acids. The germline gives CDR1 SQVTM, CDR2 ANQGSEA. CDR3 sequence: CSVLDTGELFF. The CDR3 bases are TGCAGCGTTCTGGACACCGGGGAGCTGTTTTTT.

Only a few counts were recorded for this clonotype. This rearrangement joins TRBV9 to TRBJ1-1, with D maybe TRBD1 (6 bases). Germline V gives CDR1 SGDLS, CDR2 YYNGEE. V lost 0 bases to trimming and J lost 6 bases, with 6 bases between them. The CDR3 runs 12 residues. The CDR3 nucleotides read TGTGCCAGCAGCGTAGGGGGGCCTGAAGCTTTCTTT. It codes for CASSVGGPEAFF.

This clonotype was recorded at least ten times. The DNA for the CDR3 is TGTGCCAGCAGCTTTCAGGGGAATCGGGAAAACATTCAGTACTTC. Translated: CASSFQGNRENIQYF. The J gene is TRBJ2-4, the V gene TRBV7-2, with D possibly being TRBD1 (6 bases). V was shortened by 3 bases and J by 5 bases, with 14 bases between the two germline ends. Germline CDR1 is SGHTA and CDR2 is FQGNSA. The CDR3 is 15 residues long.

V usage is TRBV12-3 or TRBV12-4 and J usage is TRBJ2-3, with 8 bases that match TRBD2. Germline trimming cut 3 bases from V and 0 bases from J; bases unmatched to any gene: 8. CDR3 length equals 17 residues. CDR3 nucleotides: TGTGCCAGCAGTTTCTTCCCCTTAGCGGGGAGCACAGATACGCAGTATTTT. Translating it yields CASSFFPLAGSTDTQYF.

In its sample, this clonotype was seen many times. V gene TRBV6-2 or TRBV6-3 combines with J gene TRBJ2-7; 9 positions match TRBD1. The junction had 7 bases not matched to a gene; V was cut back by 5 bases and J by 5 bases. In germline, CDR1 is MNHEY, CDR2 SVGEGT. The CDR3 is 14 amino acids. Written as DNA, the CDR3 is TGTGCCAGCAGTACCGGGACAGGGAACGACGAGCAGTACTTC. Its protein product is CASSTGTGNDEQYF.

There are a few counts of this clonotype. The V and J genes are TRBV2 and TRBJ2-2, with D possibly TRBD1 on 6 matching bases. This CDR3 contains 14 residues. From germline, CDR1 is SNHLY and CDR2 FYNNEI. Between the trimmed V and J ends, which lost 8 bases and 1 base, there was a span of 11 bases. For the CDR3, the DNA is TGTGCCAGCCCCGGGACAAAGAACACCGGGGAGCTGTTTTTT. Translation gives CASPGTKNTGELFF.

This clonotype was detected many times. The chain recombines TRBV28 with TRBJ2-1; no reliable D call. Trimming left V 5 bases short and J 5 bases short, with 7 bases between. The V gene's germline CDR1 is MDHEN and CDR2 SYDVKM. The CDR3 has 12 residues. CDR3: CASSPINNEQFF. The DNA for the CDR3 is TGTGCCAGCAGTCCGATAAACAATGAGCAGTTCTTC.

The chain has TRBV7-9 and TRBJ1-1; possible D gene TRBD1, 5 bases. The CDR3 runs to 13 residues. CDR1 and CDR2 (germline): SEHNR, FQNEAQ (reference sequence). Deletions cut 3 bases from V and 4 bases from J, with 9 bases between. The chain's CDR3 is CASSLGRITEAFF. In nucleotides, the CDR3 is TGTGCCAGCAGCTTGGGACGGATCACTGAAGCTTTCTTT.

The chain is built from TRBV12-3 or TRBV12-4 and TRBJ2-5, with 8 positions matching TRBD2. The CDR3 runs to 15 residues. V gave up 4 bases and J gave up 1 base; unmatched junction bases: 5. CDR3 in DNA: TGTGCCAGCAGTTACGGCGGGGGGTTCCAAGAGACCCAGTACTTC. It codes for CASSYGGGFQETQYF.

By sample fraction, this clonotype is medium-sized (0.01 to 0.1%). The chain has TRBV7-2 and TRBJ2-3; D is uncertain. The CDR3 contains 12 residues. Trimming removed 5 bases from V and 0 bases from J, with 3 bases in between. Germline CDR1 SGHTA, CDR2 FQGNSA. CDR3 sequence reads: CASSPSTDTQYF. The CDR3, as DNA: TGTGCCAGCAGCCCCAGCACAGATACGCAGTATTTT.

The table lists this clonotype with many counts. This chain uses TRBV5-1 with TRBJ1-3; no firm D call. Germline CDR1 is SGHRS and CDR2 is YFSETQ. Trimming removed 0 bases from V and 1 base from J, with 5 bases in between. CDR3 length: 14 residues. CDR3 nucleotides: TGCGCCAGCAGCTTGGGCGGTTCTGGAAACACCATATATTTT. Amino acid sequence: CASSLGGSGNTIYF.

This clonotype was counted at least ten times. The chain joins TRBV12-3 or TRBV12-4 to TRBJ2-3; 11 positions agree with TRBD2. There are 18 residues in the CDR3. With 5 bases clipped from V and 0 bases from J, the junction kept 10 bases outside the gene matches. The CDR3 region is CASSPHPSGGSSTDTQYF. Written as DNA, the CDR3 is TGTGCCAGCAGTCCCCACCCTAGCGGGGGGTCAAGCACAGATACGCAGTATTTT.

This clonotype was counted a few times. This chain joins TRBV6-1 and TRBJ1-2; 7 bases match TRBD1. The CDR3 is 15 residues long. In germline, CDR1 is MNHNS, CDR2 SASEGT. V was clipped by 6 bases and J by 3 bases; unmatched bases: 10. CDR3 in amino acids: CASSLGQATYYGYTF. CDR3 DNA sequence: TGTGCCAGCAGCCTTGGACAGGCCACATACTATGGCTACACCTTC.

V usage is TRBV7-2 and J usage is TRBJ2-1; 8 bases agree with TRBD2. The CDR3 contains 13 residues. V was pared by 3 bases and J by 12 bases, with 7 bases of the junction left unmatched. Germline-derived CDR1 and CDR2 are SGHTA and FQGNSA. CDR3 sequence (DNA): TGTGCCAGCAGCTTCATAGCGGGGCAGGGGCAGTTCTTC. It yields the protein CASSFIAGQGQFF.

In its sample, this clonotype was seen once. The chain links TRBV29-1 to TRBJ2-1, with D possibly called TRBD1 or TRBD2 (6 bases each). Germline-derived CDR1 and CDR2 are SQVTM and ANQGSEA. This CDR3 is 13 amino acids long. Between the trimmed V and J ends, which lost 7 bases and 4 bases, there was a span of 14 bases. CDR3 nucleotides: TGCAGCGCCCGACTAGGGGGATACAATGAGCAGTTCTTC. This sequence encodes CSARLGGYNEQFF.

This clonotype was seen a handful of times. The chain is built from TRBV11-2 and TRBJ2-5; D is tentatively TRBD1 or TRBD2 (5 bases each). The germline CDR1 and CDR2 sequences are SGHAT and FQNNGV. This CDR3 is 17 amino acids long. The ends were cut back, 1 base at V and 0 bases at J, with 15 bases in the middle. CDR3 in amino acids: CASSLGIRPGHQETQYF. In DNA, the CDR3 is TGTGCCAGCAGCTTAGGGATTCGTCCGGGACACCAAGAGACCCAGTACTTC.